This TCR beta chain was retrieved from a study of CD4 T cells in relation to SARS-CoV-2 and coronaviruses. Background on the study: After nine to eleven days of antigen culture, PBMC TCR beta CDR3s were sequenced. General study points: No crossreactivity against non-spike viral proteins was tested here.

This CDR3 contains 14 residues. The V gene's germline CDR1 is SGDLS and CDR2 YYNGEE. The germline V and J ends were trimmed by 2 bases and 0 bases, with 9 bases remaining between them. TCRdb keeps only in-frame clones here, not all; method: immunoSEQ multiplex PCR. The sample has roughly 19,000 clones; about 80% are singletons. The unexposed donors gave CD4+ T cells in 2011-2018, prior to COVID-19. CD4+ T cells were isolated from the cells after about 11 days of culture. On days 3 and 7, cultures got half fresh IL-2 medium. Of note for this clone: The antigen is undetermined.

The chain has TRBV9 and TRBJ2-7, with D possibly being TRBD1 (5 bases). This clonotype was obtained from a human donor in good health. Material: CD4+ T cells from PBMCs, cultured in vitro. The CDR3 coding sequence is TGTGCCAGCAGCGTCAGGGCAAGCTCCTACGAGCAGTACTTC. This encodes CASSVRASSYEQYF.